The rows below give T cell receptor beta chains drawn from one sample of a study of T-cell reconstitution after alpha-beta-depleted transplantation in children. TCRdb analysed the PCR reads with MiXCR anew, one entry per CDR3 protein. The data contain fewer than 550,000 distinct CDR3 sequences, approximately 11% of them singletons. Sequenced here: PBMCs from the stem cell graft donor, sampled from the stem cell graft. Receptors were obtained from a human donor who donated a stem cell graft to a child with acute myeloid leukemia. Each CDR3 is given with its conserved first and last residue. The D gene is left open where the match is weak.

d_gene	v_gene	j_gene	CDR3aa
TRBD1	TRBV5-1	TRBJ2-3	CASSPRQGASIDTQYF
NA	TRBV20-1	TRBJ2-3	CSSRETSTDTQYF
TRBD2	TRBV9	TRBJ2-3	CASSVVGSGGLDTQYF
TRBD2	TRBV28	TRBJ2-7	CASSPGAAGAREQYF
NA	TRBV6-1	TRBJ1-2	CASSEGGSGGDYGYTF
NA	TRBV10-3	TRBJ1-3	CAISLDPTGNTIYF
NA	TRBV5-1	TRBJ2-1	CASSRGRDEQFF
TRBD1	TRBV5-1	TRBJ2-7	CAMSVQGEAYEQYF
NA	TRBV11-1	TRBJ2-1	CASSLSVYNEQFF
NA	TRBV20-1	TRBJ2-1	CSARVRDYEQFF
NA	TRBV9	TRBJ1-2	CASSVARQGYGYTF
TRBD1	TRBV2	TRBJ1-6	CASRPPGQGANSPLHF
TRBD2	TRBV20-1	TRBJ2-3	CSAVLLAGGSTDTQYF
NA	TRBV5-5	TRBJ1-2	CASSNLHSSKEHGYTF
TRBD2	TRBV19	TRBJ2-5	CASSRPLAGATEETQYF
TRBD1	TRBV10-3	TRBJ2-3	CAISDPGQIDTQYF
NA	TRBV12-3/TRBV12-4	TRBJ1-2	CASSLDQGTFNYGYTF
NA	TRBV15	TRBJ1-3	CATSRGATEGNTIYF
NA	TRBV10-3	TRBJ2-7	CAISGRDGGAYEQYF
NA	TRBV7-7	TRBJ2-1	CASSLDRGDEQFF
NA	TRBV29-1	TRBJ1-5	CSAVEGAGPPQHF
NA	TRBV5-1	TRBJ2-5	CASSLAGPKKETQYF
NA	TRBV5-1	TRBJ1-2	CASSLDPQGNGYTF
NA	TRBV20-1	TRBJ1-4	CSAINRATNEKLFF
TRBD1	TRBV5-1	TRBJ1-4	CASSLATGGNEKLFF
NA	TRBV30	TRBJ2-1	CAWRQDEQFF
NA	TRBV7-8	TRBJ2-2	CASSRRLVKNTGELFF
NA	TRBV19	TRBJ2-5	CASSIFPRQEETQYF
NA	TRBV12-3/TRBV12-4	TRBJ2-3	CASVWVGTDTQYF
NA	TRBV15	TRBJ2-4	CATGPGSNIQYF
TRBD1	TRBV6-5	TRBJ1-2	CASSQGAYGYTF
NA	TRBV12-3/TRBV12-4	TRBJ2-1	CASSLRGLIF
NA	TRBV25-1	TRBJ1-4	CASSEYIVPNEKLFF
NA	TRBV5-1	TRBJ2-5	CASSTAGAFQETQYF
NA	TRBV11-2	TRBJ2-3	CASSLDGSLKLTDTQYF
NA	TRBV28	TRBJ2-1	CASSNNLGGARNEQFF
TRBD1	TRBV3-1	TRBJ2-2	CASSQQLGQAGELFF
NA	TRBV14	TRBJ2-7	CASSQYHEQYF
NA	TRBV11-2	TRBJ2-1	CASSLLASSSYNEQFF
NA	TRBV12-3/TRBV12-4	TRBJ2-3	CASGPGPVTDTQYF
NA	TRBV4-1	TRBJ1-5	CASSQEPQGNQPQHF
NA	TRBV29-1	TRBJ1-1	CSVGRENTEAFF
NA	TRBV20-1	TRBJ2-3	CSATGRITDTQYF
TRBD2	TRBV12-3/TRBV12-4	TRBJ2-3	CASLWATGGYTDTQYF
NA	TRBV5-1	TRBJ1-3	CASRGELRDTIYF
TRBD1	TRBV7-2	TRBJ2-2	CASSLVGGAYTGELFF
NA	TRBV7-8	TRBJ2-3	CASSPPERTDTQYF
NA	TRBV20-1	TRBJ2-6	CSASDGSSGANVLTF
NA	TRBV11-2	TRBJ2-7	CASSLGSAGTYEQYF
NA	TRBV5-6	TRBJ1-2	CASSHGVTVDYGYTF
TRBD2	TRBV20-1	TRBJ2-3	CSARVAGSGTSGVGLADTQYF
TRBD2	TRBV19	TRBJ2-5	CASSWTSGGAGPAGTQYF
TRBD1	TRBV7-2	TRBJ1-2	CASSLGRQGADGYTF